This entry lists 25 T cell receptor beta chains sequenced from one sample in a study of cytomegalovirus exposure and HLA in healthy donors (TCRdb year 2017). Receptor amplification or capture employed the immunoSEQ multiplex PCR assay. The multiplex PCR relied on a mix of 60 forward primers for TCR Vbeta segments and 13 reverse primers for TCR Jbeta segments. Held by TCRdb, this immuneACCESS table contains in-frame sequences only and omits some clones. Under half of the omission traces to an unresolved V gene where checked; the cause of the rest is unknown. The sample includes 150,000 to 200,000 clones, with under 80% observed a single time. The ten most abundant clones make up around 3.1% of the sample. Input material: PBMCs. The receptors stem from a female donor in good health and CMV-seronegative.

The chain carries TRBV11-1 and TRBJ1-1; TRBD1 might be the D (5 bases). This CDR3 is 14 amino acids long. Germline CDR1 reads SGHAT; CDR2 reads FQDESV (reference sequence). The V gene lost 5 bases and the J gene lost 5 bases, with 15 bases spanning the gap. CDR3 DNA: TGTGCCAGCAGCCCGTGGGGAACAGGAACTGAAGCTTTCTTT. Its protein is CASSPWGTGTEAFF.

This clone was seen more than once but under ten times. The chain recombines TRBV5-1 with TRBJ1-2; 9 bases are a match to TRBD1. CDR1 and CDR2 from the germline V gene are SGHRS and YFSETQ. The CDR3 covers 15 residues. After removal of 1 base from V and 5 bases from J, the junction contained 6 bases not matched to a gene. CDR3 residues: CASSLQQGAGYGYTF. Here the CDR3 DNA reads TGCGCCAGCAGCTTGCAACAGGGGGCTGGATATGGCTACACCTTC.

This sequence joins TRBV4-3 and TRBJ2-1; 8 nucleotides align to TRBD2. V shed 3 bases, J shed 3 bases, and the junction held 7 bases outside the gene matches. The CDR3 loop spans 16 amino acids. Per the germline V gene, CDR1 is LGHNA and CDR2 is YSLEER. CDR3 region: CASSQEGSGGYNEQFF. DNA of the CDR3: TGCGCCAGCAGCCAGGAGGGCAGCGGGGGCTACAATGAGCAGTTCTTC.

CDR3: CASSSGDRHQETQYF. CDR3 coding DNA: TGTGCCAGCAGTTCGGGGGACCGTCACCAAGAGACCCAGTACTTC. The chain joins TRBV27 to TRBJ2-5; maybe TRBD2 (6 bases). In germline, CDR1 is MNHEY, CDR2 SMNVEV (reference sequence). The CDR3 has 15 amino acids. Deletions cut 4 bases from V and 0 bases from J, with 12 bases between.

DNA for the CDR3: TGTGCCAGCAGCCCCAGGGCCGGGGGGCGGATTAACTATGGCTACACCTTC. Translation gives CASSPRAGGRINYGYTF. V and J are TRBV7-9 and TRBJ1-2; perhaps TRBD1 as D (6 bases). Germline values: CDR1 SEHNR, CDR2 FQNEAQ (reference sequence). The length of the CDR3 is 17 residues. Trimming removed 5 bases at V and 1 base at J, with 20 bases between.

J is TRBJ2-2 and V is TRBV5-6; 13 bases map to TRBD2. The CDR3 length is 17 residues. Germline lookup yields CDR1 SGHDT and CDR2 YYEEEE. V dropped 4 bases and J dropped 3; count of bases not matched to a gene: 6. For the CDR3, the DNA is TGTGCCAGCAGCGACGGACTAGCGGGAGTAGACACCGGGGAGCTGTTTTTT. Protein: CASSDGLAGVDTGELFF.

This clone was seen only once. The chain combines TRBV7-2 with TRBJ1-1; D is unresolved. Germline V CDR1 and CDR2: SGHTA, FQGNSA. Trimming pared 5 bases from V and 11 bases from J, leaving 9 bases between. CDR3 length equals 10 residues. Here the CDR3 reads CASSPRGAFF. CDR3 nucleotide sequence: TGTGCCAGCAGCCCCCGAGGGGCTTTCTTT.

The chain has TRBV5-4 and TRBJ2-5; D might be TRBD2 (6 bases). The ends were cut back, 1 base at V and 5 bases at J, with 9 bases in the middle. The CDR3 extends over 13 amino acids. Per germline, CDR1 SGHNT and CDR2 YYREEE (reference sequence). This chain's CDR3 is CASSLTGVETQYF. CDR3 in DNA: TGTGCCAGCAGCTTGACGGGGGTGGAGACCCAGTACTTC.

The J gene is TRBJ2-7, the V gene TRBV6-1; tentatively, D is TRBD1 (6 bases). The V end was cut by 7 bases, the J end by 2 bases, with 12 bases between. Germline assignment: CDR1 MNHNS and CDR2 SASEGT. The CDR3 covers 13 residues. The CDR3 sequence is CASTRDTTYEQYF. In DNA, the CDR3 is TGTGCCAGCACTCGGGACACAACCTACGAGCAGTACTTC.

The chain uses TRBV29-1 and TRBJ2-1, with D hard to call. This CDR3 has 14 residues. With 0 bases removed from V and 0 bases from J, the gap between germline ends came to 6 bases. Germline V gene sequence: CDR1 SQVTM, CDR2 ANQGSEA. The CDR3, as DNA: TGCAGCGTTGAAGACCTCCTCTCCTACAATGAGCAGTTCTTC. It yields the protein CSVEDLLSYNEQFF.

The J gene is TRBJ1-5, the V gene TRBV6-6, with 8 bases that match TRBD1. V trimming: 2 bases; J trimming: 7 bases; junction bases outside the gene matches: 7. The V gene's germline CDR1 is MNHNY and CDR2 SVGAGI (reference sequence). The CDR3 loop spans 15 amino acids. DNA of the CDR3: TGTGCCAGCAGTTACCCGGACAGGGAGGGGCAGCCCCAGCATTTT. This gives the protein CASSYPDREGQPQHF.

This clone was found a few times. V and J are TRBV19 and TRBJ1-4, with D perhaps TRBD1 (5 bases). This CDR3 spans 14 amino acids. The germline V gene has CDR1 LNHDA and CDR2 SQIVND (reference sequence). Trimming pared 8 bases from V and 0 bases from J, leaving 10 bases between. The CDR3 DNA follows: TGTGCCAGTGGAGGGACGGCAACTAATGAAAAACTGTTTTTT. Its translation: CASGGTATNEKLFF.

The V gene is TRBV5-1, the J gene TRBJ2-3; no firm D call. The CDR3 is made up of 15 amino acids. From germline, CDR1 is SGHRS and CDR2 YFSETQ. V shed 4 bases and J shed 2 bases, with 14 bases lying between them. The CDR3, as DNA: TGCGCCAGCAGCGTAGAGGCTCCTAACACAGATACGCAGTATTTT. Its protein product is CASSVEAPNTDTQYF.

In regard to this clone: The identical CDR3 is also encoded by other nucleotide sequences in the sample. Here the CDR3 DNA reads TGTGCCACCAGCAGAGACAGGGGCCCCAATGAAAAACTGTTTTTT. It encodes CATSRDRGPNEKLFF. The rearrangement joins TRBV15 to TRBJ1-4; perhaps TRBD1 as D (6 bases). The CDR3 covers 15 residues. V was cut by 0 bases and J by 5 bases, with 10 bases left in between. CDR1 and CDR2 from the germline V gene are LNHNV and YYDKDF (reference sequence).

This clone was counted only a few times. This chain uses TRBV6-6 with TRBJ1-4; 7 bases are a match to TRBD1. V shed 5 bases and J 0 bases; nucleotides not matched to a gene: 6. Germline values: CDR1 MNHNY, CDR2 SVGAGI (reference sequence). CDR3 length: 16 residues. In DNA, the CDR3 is TGTGCCAGCAGTACCTGGGACAGAGCAACTAATGAAAAACTGTTTTTT. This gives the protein CASSTWDRATNEKLFF.

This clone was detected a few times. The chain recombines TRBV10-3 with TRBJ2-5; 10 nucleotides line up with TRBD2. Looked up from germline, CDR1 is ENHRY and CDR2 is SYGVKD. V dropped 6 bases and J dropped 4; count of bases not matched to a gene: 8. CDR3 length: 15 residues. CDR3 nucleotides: TGTGCCATCAGAGAGAGCGGGGGGGCATCAGAGACCCAGTACTTC. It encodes CAIRESGGASETQYF.

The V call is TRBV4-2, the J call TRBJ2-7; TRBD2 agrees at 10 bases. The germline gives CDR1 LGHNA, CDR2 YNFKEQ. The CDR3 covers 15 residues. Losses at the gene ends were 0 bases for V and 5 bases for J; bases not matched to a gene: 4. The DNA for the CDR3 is TGTGCCAGCAGCCAAGATTGGCTAGCGGGGGACGAGCAGTACTTC. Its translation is CASSQDWLAGDEQYF.

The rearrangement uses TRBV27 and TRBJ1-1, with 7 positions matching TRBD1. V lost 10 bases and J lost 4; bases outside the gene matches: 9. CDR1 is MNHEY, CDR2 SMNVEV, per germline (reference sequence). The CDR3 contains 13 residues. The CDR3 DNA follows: TGTGCCACTCACAGGGGAGCCGGCACTGAAGCTTTCTTT. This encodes CATHRGAGTEAFF.

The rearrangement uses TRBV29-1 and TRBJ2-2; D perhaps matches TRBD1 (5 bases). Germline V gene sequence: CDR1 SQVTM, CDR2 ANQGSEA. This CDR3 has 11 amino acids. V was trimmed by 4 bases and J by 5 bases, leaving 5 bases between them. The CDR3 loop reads CSVAGTGELFF. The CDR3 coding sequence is TGCAGCGTTGCAGGGACCGGGGAGCTGTTTTTT.

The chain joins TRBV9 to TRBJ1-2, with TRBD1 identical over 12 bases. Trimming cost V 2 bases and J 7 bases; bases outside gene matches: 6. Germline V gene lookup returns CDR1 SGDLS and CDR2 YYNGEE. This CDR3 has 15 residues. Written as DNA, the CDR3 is TGTGCCAGCAGCGTCGGGACAGGGGGCGTGGGTGGCTACACCTTC. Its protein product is CASSVGTGGVGGYTF.

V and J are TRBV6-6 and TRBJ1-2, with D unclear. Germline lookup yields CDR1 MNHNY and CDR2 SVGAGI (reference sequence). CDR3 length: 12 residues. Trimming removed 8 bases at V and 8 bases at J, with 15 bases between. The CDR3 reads CASSWAGGGYTF. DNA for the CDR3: TGTGCCAGCTCCTGGGCAGGAGGAGGCTACACCTTC.

CDR3 residues: CASSLRQDNSPLHF. For the CDR3, the DNA is TGTGCCAGCAGCCTACGACAGGATAATTCACCCCTCCACTTT. J is TRBJ1-6 and V is TRBV5-6; the D gene is possibly TRBD1 (6 bases). Germline V gene sequence: CDR1 SGHDT, CDR2 YYEEEE. This CDR3 has 14 amino acids. V gave up 4 bases and J gave up 5 bases, with 10 bases separating them.

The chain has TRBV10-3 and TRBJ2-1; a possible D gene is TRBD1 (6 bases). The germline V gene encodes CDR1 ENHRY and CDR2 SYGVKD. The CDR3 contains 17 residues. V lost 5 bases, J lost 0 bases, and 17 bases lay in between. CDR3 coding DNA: TGTGCCATCAGTCATCCACCCCAGGGGAGCTCCTACAATGAGCAGTTCTTC. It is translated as CAISHPPQGSSYNEQFF.

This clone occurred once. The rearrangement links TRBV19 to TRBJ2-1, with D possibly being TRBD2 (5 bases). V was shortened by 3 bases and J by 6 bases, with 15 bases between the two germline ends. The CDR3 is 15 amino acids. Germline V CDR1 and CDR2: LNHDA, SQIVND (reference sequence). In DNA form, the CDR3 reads TGTGCCAGTAGTATTTATTACGTCGAGGGCAATGAGCAGTTCTTC. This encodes CASSIYYVEGNEQFF.

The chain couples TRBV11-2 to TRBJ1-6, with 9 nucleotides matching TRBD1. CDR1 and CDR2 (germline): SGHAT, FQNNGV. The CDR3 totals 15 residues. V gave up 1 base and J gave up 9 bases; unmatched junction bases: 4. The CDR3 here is CASSLVSGQGSPLHF. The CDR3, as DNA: TGTGCCAGCAGCTTAGTGTCGGGACAGGGTTCACCCCTCCACTTT.